Listed here are 26 T cell receptor beta chains from one sample, sequenced in a study of blood T cell repertoires in COVID-19 (dated by TCRdb to about 2020). Library preparation employed the immunoSEQ multiplex PCR assay. In its TCRdb copy, this immuneACCESS table keeps in-frame sequences only and misses some clones. Where compared with another copy, unresolved V genes explain less than half of these, and the others have no known cause. Within this sample are roughly 250,000 clones, with about four fifths of them counted one time only. The ten most abundant clones make up about 9.5% of the sample. Material for sequencing was peripheral blood. Receptors were obtained from a woman at least 80 years old with acute or convalescent COVID-19.

The V gene is TRBV7-9, the J gene TRBJ1-5, with 9 bases fitting TRBD1. The V gene's germline CDR1 is SEHNR and CDR2 FQNEAQ (reference sequence). The ends lost 0 bases at V and 2 bases at J; junction bases unmatched: 2. This CDR3 has 16 amino acids. CDR3 sequence (DNA): TGTGCCAGCAGCTTAGCAAGGACAGGGGGCAATCAGCCCCAGCATTTT. Its protein is CASSLARTGGNQPQHF.

The chain links TRBV2 to TRBJ1-2; the D gene is possibly TRBD1 (6 bases). Germline V gene data show CDR1 as SNHLY and CDR2 as FYNNEI. The V end lost 3 bases, the J end lost 1 base, and 9 bases lay between the germline ends. This CDR3 contains 14 residues. CDR3: CASSDQGFNYGYTF. CDR3 nucleotides: TGTGCCAGCAGTGATCAGGGGTTTAACTATGGCTACACCTTC.

The chain recombines TRBV2 with TRBJ2-2; a weak D match, TRBD1 (8 bases). The germline gives CDR1 SNHLY, CDR2 FYNNEI. This CDR3 region has 18 residues. Trimming shortened V by 7 bases and J by 1 base, and 22 bases separated the two germline ends. The CDR3 protein is CASTPRQGRGKNTGELFF. The CDR3 DNA reads as TGTGCCAGCACTCCGCGACAGGGGAGGGGGAAGAACACCGGGGAGCTGTTTTTT.

The chain links TRBV27 to TRBJ2-7; 11 positions match TRBD1. V was pared by 4 bases and J by 3 bases, with 5 bases of the junction left unmatched. CDR1 is MNHEY and CDR2 is SMNVEV in the germline V gene (reference sequence). The CDR3 has 15 amino acids. As DNA, the CDR3 is TGTGCCAGCAGTTATGTGGGACAGGGGGTCTACGAGCAGTACTTC. Protein: CASSYVGQGVYEQYF.

The chain has TRBV3-1 (or the pseudogene TRBV3-2) and TRBJ2-3, with D unclear. This CDR3 is 12 amino acids long. V was shortened by 4 bases and J by 5 bases, with 7 bases between the two germline ends. Germline V gene lookup returns CDR1 LGHDT and CDR2 YNNKEL (reference sequence). The CDR3 DNA reads as TGTGCCAGCAGCCCCCGCGAAGATACGCAGTATTTT. Translating it yields CASSPREDTQYF.

This clone was seen only once. The rearrangement uses TRBV3-1 (or the pseudogene TRBV3-2) and TRBJ2-7; no clear D. V lost 4 bases and J 5 bases, leaving 15 bases between the germline ends. Per germline, CDR1 LGHDT and CDR2 YNNKEL (reference sequence). CDR3 length: 14 amino acids. The CDR3 nucleotides are TGTGCCAGCAGCCTGCCTGGAGTAGTCCACGAGCAGTACTTC. It yields the protein CASSLPGVVHEQYF.

CDR3 DNA sequence: TGTGCCAGCAGTCGGACTAGCGGGATTCCAGATACGCAGTATTTT. Translation gives CASSRTSGIPDTQYF. V is TRBV2 and J is TRBJ2-3, with TRBD2 identical over 12 bases. Germline V gene lookup returns CDR1 SNHLY and CDR2 FYNNEI. The CDR3 loop spans 15 amino acids. V was clipped by 5 bases and J by 4 bases; unmatched bases: 4.

The chain is built from TRBV24-1 and TRBJ2-2; perhaps TRBD2 as D (5 bases). Germline V gene sequence: CDR1 KGHDR, CDR2 SFDVKD. V was clipped by 2 bases and J by 6 bases, with 15 bases between them. This CDR3 is 16 amino acids long. The CDR3 sequence is CATSDSSGSASGELFF. DNA of the CDR3: TGTGCCACCAGTGATTCATCAGGTAGCGCGTCCGGGGAGCTGTTTTTT.

The chain has TRBV6-6 and TRBJ1-5; the match to TRBD1 covers 9 bases. Trimming cost V 7 bases and J 5 bases; bases outside gene matches: 6. In germline, CDR1 is MNHNY, CDR2 SVGAGI (reference sequence). The CDR3 runs 14 residues. CDR3 in DNA: TGTGCCAGCATCAAACAGGGGGCAGATCAGCCCCAGCATTTT. It codes for CASIKQGADQPQHF.

This chain links TRBV5-1 with TRBJ2-1, with 8 bases that match TRBD2. Germline V gene sequence: CDR1 SGHRS, CDR2 YFSETQ. This CDR3 region has 16 residues. Trimming cost V 0 bases and J 10 bases; bases outside gene matches: 12. CDR3 coding DNA: TGCGCCAGCAGCTTGGAAGGCAGCGGGGGCCTCAGGGAGCAGTTCTTC. It codes for CASSLEGSGGLREQFF.

The chain uses TRBV3-1 (or the pseudogene TRBV3-2) and TRBJ2-3; 7 bases are a match to TRBD2. Looked up from germline, CDR1 is LGHDT and CDR2 is YNNKEL (reference sequence). The ends lost 4 bases at V and 0 bases at J; junction bases unmatched: 7. The CDR3 covers 16 residues. This CDR3 is CASSPDSGASTDTQYF. CDR3 sequence (DNA): TGTGCCAGCAGCCCCGACAGCGGGGCCAGCACAGATACGCAGTATTTT.

CDR3: CASSLKGANEQFF. In nucleotides, the CDR3 is TGTGCCAGCAGCTTGAAGGGAGCTAATGAGCAGTTCTTC. The chain links TRBV5-6 to TRBJ2-1, with D possibly being TRBD2 (5 bases). V gave up 1 base and J gave up 7 bases, with 9 bases separating them. There are 13 residues in the CDR3. Germline V lookup: CDR1 SGHDT, CDR2 YYEEEE.

The V call is TRBV5-1, the J call TRBJ2-7, with a weak D call TRBD1 (6 bases). CDR1 and CDR2 from the germline V gene are SGHRS and YFSETQ. CDR3 size: 13 residues. Trimming removed 1 base from V and 3 bases from J, with 8 bases in between. The CDR3 here is CASSLRGYYEQYF. The CDR3 bases are TGCGCCAGCAGCTTGAGGGGGTACTACGAGCAGTACTTC. Using reference TRBV5-1 and TRBJ2-7 for the parts outside the CDR3, the full variable domain is KAGVTQTPRYLIKTRGQQVTLSCSPISGHRSVSWYQQTPGQGLQFLFEYFSETQRNKGNFPGRFSGRQFSNSRSEMNVSTLELGDSALYLCASSLRGYYEQYFGPGTRLTVT.

The chain links TRBV24-1 to TRBJ2-2, with D possibly being TRBD1 (6 bases). The CDR3 covers 17 residues. V lost 4 bases to trimming and J lost 2 bases, with 16 bases between them. CDR1 is KGHDR, CDR2 SFDVKD, per germline. CDR3 in DNA: TGTGCCACCAGTGACCCTCCGGGACAACTAAACACCGGGGAGCTGTTTTTT. Its protein product is CATSDPPGQLNTGELFF.

This chain uses TRBV11-2 with TRBJ2-7; D uncertain. The CDR3 is made up of 12 amino acids. The V and J ends lost 0 bases and 3 bases respectively, with 3 bases between them. Germline V gives CDR1 SGHAT, CDR2 FQNNGV. This CDR3 reads CASSLDGYEQYF. CDR3 sequence (DNA): TGTGCCAGCAGCTTAGACGGCTACGAGCAGTACTTC. The full variable domain, in which reference TRBV11-2 and TRBJ2-7 provide the parts outside the CDR3, is EAGVAQSPRYKIIEKRQSVAFWCNPISGHATLYWYQQILGQGPKLLIQFQNNGVVDDSQLPKDRFSAERLKGVDSTLKIQPAKLEDSAVYLCASSLDGYEQYFGPGTRLTVT.

Concerning this clone itself: Other DNA sequences in this sample translate to the same CDR3. The CDR3 DNA reads TGTGCCAGCTCACCAATTGGGGCCGAGCAGTACTTC. Protein product: CASSPIGAEQYF. V is TRBV18 and J is TRBJ2-7; the D gene is possibly TRBD1 (5 bases). V was clipped by 2 bases and J by 6 bases, with 8 bases between them. The CDR3 loop spans 12 amino acids. The germline V gene encodes CDR1 KGHSH and CDR2 LQKENI.

The chain joins TRBV5-1 to TRBJ2-6; possible D gene TRBD1, 5 bases. The germline CDR1 and CDR2 sequences are SGHRS and YFSETQ. V lost 0 bases and J lost 4, with 8 bases in between. The CDR3 runs to 15 residues. In DNA, the CDR3 is TGCGCCAGCAGCTTGGCAGGGTCAGGGGCCAACGTCCTGACTTTC. Its translation: CASSLAGSGANVLTF.

V gene TRBV18 combines with J gene TRBJ2-5, with D perhaps matching TRBD2 (5 bases). V gave up 3 bases and J gave up 7 bases, with 9 bases separating them. Germline assignment: CDR1 KGHSH and CDR2 LQKENI. This CDR3 has 12 residues. The CDR3 here is CASSPPAGTQYF. For the CDR3, the DNA is TGTGCCAGCTCACCTCCTGCGGGGACCCAGTACTTC.

V and J are TRBV28 and TRBJ1-3; a possible D gene is TRBD1 (6 bases). The germline gives CDR1 MDHEN, CDR2 SYDVKM. V shed 5 bases and J shed 2 bases, with 16 bases lying between them. This CDR3 comprises 16 residues. CDR3 protein: CASSQPRGAAGNTIYF. CDR3 nucleotide sequence: TGTGCCAGCAGTCAACCACGGGGGGCCGCTGGAAACACCATATATTTT.

This chain uses TRBV3-1 (or the pseudogene TRBV3-2) with TRBJ1-1, with 8 bases identical to TRBD1. The germline V gene has CDR1 LGHDT and CDR2 YNNKEL (reference sequence). The length of the CDR3 is 14 residues. The J segment lost 1 base and the V segment lost 4 bases, leaving 2 bases of the junction unmatched. CDR3 in amino acids: CASSRDRGNTEAFF. Here the CDR3 DNA reads TGTGCCAGCAGCCGAGACAGGGGGAACACTGAAGCTTTCTTT.

J is TRBJ1-3 and V is TRBV9, with 12 nucleotides matching TRBD1. V lost 3 bases to trimming and J lost 9 bases; unmatched junction nucleotides: 10. Germline V gene sequence: CDR1 SGDLS, CDR2 YYNGEE. CDR3 size: 16 residues. CDR3 DNA: TGTGCCAGCAGCGCCGCGGGACAGGGGGCAGCTAGCACCATATATTTT. Its protein is CASSAAGQGAASTIYF.

V gene TRBV10-3 combines with J gene TRBJ1-5; 7 bases fit TRBD1. V shed 4 bases, J shed 7 bases, and the junction held 7 bases outside the gene matches. Germline loops: CDR1 ENHRY, CDR2 SYGVKD. The CDR3 is 14 amino acids. Written as DNA, the CDR3 is TGTGCCATCAGTGCTGAGGGGGCTCGCCAGCCCCAGCATTTT. This gives the protein CAISAEGARQPQHF.

The chain is built from TRBV11-3 and TRBJ1-6; D is undetermined. Per the germline V gene, CDR1 is SGHNT and CDR2 is YENEEA. Deletions cut 5 bases from V and 7 bases from J, with 9 bases between. The length of the CDR3 is 13 residues. The CDR3 nucleotides are TGTGCCAGCAGCCGGACTTTAAATTCACCCCTCCACTTT. This translates into CASSRTLNSPLHF.

The V and J genes are TRBV20-1 and TRBJ2-1; the D is unclear. The CDR3 covers 11 residues. The ends were cut back, 7 bases at V and 5 bases at J, with 9 bases in the middle. Germline loops: CDR1 DFQATT, CDR2 SNEGSKA (reference sequence). The DNA of the CDR3 is TGCAGTGTAAACAGAAACAATGAGCAGTTCTTC. Encoded protein: CSVNRNNEQFF.

The chain carries TRBV6-5 and TRBJ2-2, with TRBD1 identical over 8 bases. V lost 2 bases, J lost 1 base, and 3 bases stayed unmatched. CDR3 length: 16 amino acids. Per germline, CDR1 MNHEY and CDR2 SVGAGI. The CDR3 spells CASSYTGTGNTGELFF. Written as DNA, the CDR3 is TGTGCCAGCAGTTACACCGGGACAGGGAACACCGGGGAGCTGTTTTTT.

Of note for this clone: One end of the junction does not line up with germline, which may come from a read error. This sequence joins TRBV2 and TRBJ2-4; 9 bases fit TRBD2. Germline V gives CDR1 SNHLY, CDR2 FYNNEI. This CDR3 is built from 13 residues. The CDR3 DNA is TGTGCCAGCCGTGATCGGACTAGCGACATTCAGTACTTC. Amino acid sequence: CASRDRTSDIQYF.